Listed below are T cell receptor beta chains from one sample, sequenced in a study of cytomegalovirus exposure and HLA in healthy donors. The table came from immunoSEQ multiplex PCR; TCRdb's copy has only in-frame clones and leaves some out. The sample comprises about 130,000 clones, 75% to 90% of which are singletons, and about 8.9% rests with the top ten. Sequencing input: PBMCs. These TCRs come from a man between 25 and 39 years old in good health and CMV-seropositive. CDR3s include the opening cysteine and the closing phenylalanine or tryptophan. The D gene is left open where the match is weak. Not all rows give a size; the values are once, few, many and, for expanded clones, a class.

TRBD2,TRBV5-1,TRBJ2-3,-,TGCGCCAGCAGCTTGGAACCGACTAGCGGGGGGATCCCTAGCACAGATACGCAGTATTTT,CASSLEPTSGGIPSTDTQYF
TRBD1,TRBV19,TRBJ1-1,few,TGTGCCAGTAGACCGGGACAGGCCCTCCATGAAGCTTTCTTT,CASRPGQALHEAFF
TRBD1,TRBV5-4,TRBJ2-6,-,TGTGCCAGCAGGTTCGGGACAGGGACTACTGGGGCCAACGTCCTGACTTTC,CASRFGTGTTGANVLTF
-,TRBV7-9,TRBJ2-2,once,TGTGCCAGCAGCCTAATGGGCCTGGGGAACACCGGGGAGCTGTTTTTT,CASSLMGLGNTGELFF
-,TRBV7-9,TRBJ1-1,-,TGTGCCAGCAGCTTAGCGCTGGGGGCCACTGAAGCTTTCTTT,CASSLALGATEAFF
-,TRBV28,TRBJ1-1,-,TGTGCCAGCAGTTTAACGGAGAGGGTGATGGCTTTCTTT,CASSLTERVMAFF
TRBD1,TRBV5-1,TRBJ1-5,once,TGCGCCAGCAGCATAGGGACAGTCAGCAATCAGCCCCAGCATTTT,CASSIGTVSNQPQHF
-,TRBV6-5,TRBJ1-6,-,TGTGCCAGCAGTTACTCGGGGACAAATTCACCCCTCCACTTT,CASSYSGTNSPLHF
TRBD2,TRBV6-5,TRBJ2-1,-,TGTGCCAGCAGAAAGAGCGGGGGGCCCTACAATGAGCAGTTCTTC,CASRKSGGPYNEQFF
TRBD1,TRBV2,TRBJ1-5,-,TGTGCCAGCAGTAGTGGACAGGGGTATCAGCCCCAGCATTTT,CASSSGQGYQPQHF
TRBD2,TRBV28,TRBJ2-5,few,TGTGCCAGCAGTTTATTCGGGATGGGAGCGGGGGACGGAGAGACCCAGTACTTC,CASSLFGMGAGDGETQYF
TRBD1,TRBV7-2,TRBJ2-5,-,TGTGCCAGCAGCTGGGAAGGGGACAGGGGGGAGACCCAGTACTTC,CASSWEGDRGETQYF
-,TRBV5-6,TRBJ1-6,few,TGTGCCAGCACCATCCTAGGGGGACCGTATAATTCACCCCTCCACTTT,CASTILGGPYNSPLHF
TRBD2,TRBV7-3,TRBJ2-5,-,TGTGCCAGCAGCTTGGAAAGTGGGGGGGTGGAGACCCAGTACTTC,CASSLESGGVETQYF
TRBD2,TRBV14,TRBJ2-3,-,TGTGCCAGCAGCCAAGATTGGACTAGCGGGGGAGTTCGCACAGATACGCAGTATTTT,CASSQDWTSGGVRTDTQYF
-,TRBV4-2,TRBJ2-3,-,TGTGCCAGCACTCTACGGAGCACAGATACGCAGTATTTT,CASTLRSTDTQYF
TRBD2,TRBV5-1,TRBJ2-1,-,TGCGCCAGCAGCTCCTGGGGAACTAGCGGGGGGCTAAACAATGAGCAGTTCTTC,CASSSWGTSGGLNNEQFF
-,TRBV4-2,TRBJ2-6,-,TGTGCCAGCAGCCGCCTCTCAGGGGCCCACTCTGGGGCCAACGTCCTGACTTTC,CASSRLSGAHSGANVLTF
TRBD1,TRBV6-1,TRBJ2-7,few,TGTGCCAGCAGTGGGGGGTTGCAGGGGGTCTACGAGCAGTACTTC,CASSGGLQGVYEQYF
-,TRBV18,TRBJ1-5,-,TGTGCCAGCTCACCAGTATCTTCCTCGTCGTATAGCAATCAGCCCCAGCATTTT,CASSPVSSSSYSNQPQHF
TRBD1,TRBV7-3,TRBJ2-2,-,TGTGCCAGCAGACGAACAGGGGGAGAAGGGGAGCTGTTTTTT,CASRRTGGEGELFF
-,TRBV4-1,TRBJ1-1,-,TGCGCCAGCGGCCGTGCGGAGGCCACTGAAGCTTTCTTT,CASGRAEATEAFF
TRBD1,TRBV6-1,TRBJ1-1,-,TGTGCCAGCAAAGAGACAGGGTACACTGAAGCTTTCTTT,CASKETGYTEAFF
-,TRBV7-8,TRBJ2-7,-,TGTGCCAGCAGCTTAGGACAGATGACCTACGAGCAGTACTTC,CASSLGQMTYEQYF
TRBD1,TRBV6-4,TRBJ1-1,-,TGTGCCAGCAGTGCCTACGTCGGACAGGTTGGTGAAGCTTTCTTT,CASSAYVGQVGEAFF
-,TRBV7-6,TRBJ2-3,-,TGTGCCAGCAGCTTAACCCTTGGCGGAACCACAGATACGCAGTATTTT,CASSLTLGGTTDTQYF
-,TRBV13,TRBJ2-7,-,TGCGCCAGCAGCCTCGGACAGAACTACGAGCAGTACTTC,CASSLGQNYEQYF
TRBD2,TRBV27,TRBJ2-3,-,TGTGCCAGCAGTTTTATAGCGGGGGGAAATACGCAGTATTTT,CASSFIAGGNTQYF
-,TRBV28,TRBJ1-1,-,TGTGCCAGCGAAGACTACTCAGGGGTTAGGAACACTGAAGCTTTCTTT,CASEDYSGVRNTEAFF
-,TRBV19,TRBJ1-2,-,TGTGCCAGTACCCCAATGCAGGGCGATGGCTACACCTTC,CASTPMQGDGYTF
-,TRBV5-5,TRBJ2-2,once,TGTGCCAGCACCGATCCCTGGAGGTCCACCGGGGAGCTGTTTTTT,CASTDPWRSTGELFF
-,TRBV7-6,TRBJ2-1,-,TGTGCCAGCAGCCCGAGGCAGGGGACCTACAATGAGCAGTTCTTC,CASSPRQGTYNEQFF
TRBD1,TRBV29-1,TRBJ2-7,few,TGCAGCGTTGGACCCGCGCCAGGACAGGGTTCCTACGAGCAGTACTTC,CSVGPAPGQGSYEQYF
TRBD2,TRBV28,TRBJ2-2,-,TGTGCCAGCAGTCCCATTCGACTAGCGGGGGAGACCGGGGAGCTGTTTTTT,CASSPIRLAGETGELFF
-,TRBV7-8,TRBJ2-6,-,TGTGCCAGTAGAGAGTGGCAACCAGGGGCCAACGGCCTGACTTTC,CASREWQPGANGLTF
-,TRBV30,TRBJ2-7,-,TGTGCCTCCAACACACAGGGCTCCTACGAGCAGTACTTC,CASNTQGSYEQYF